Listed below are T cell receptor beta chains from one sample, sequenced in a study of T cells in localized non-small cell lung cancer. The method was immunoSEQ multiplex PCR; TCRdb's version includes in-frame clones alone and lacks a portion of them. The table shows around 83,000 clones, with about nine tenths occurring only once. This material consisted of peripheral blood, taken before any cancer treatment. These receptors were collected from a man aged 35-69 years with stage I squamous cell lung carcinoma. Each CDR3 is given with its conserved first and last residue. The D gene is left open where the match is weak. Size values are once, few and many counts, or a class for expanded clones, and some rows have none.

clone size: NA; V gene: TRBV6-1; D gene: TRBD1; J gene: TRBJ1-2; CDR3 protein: CASSKGQVDYGYTF; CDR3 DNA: TGTGCCAGCAGTAAGGGACAGGTTGACTATGGCTACACCTTC
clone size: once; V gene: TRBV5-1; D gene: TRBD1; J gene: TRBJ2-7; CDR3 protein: CASSFYPGQGAYEQYF; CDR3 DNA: TGCGCCAGCAGCTTTTATCCGGGACAGGGGGCCTACGAGCAGTACTTC
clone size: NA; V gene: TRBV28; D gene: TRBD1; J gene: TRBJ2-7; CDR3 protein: CASSLDGTGNLYEQYF; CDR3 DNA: TGTGCCAGCAGTTTGGACGGGACAGGGAATCTCTACGAGCAGTACTTC
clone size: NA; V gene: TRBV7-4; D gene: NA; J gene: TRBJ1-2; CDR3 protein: CASSFERGYTF; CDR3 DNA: TGTGCCAGCAGCTTTGAGCGGGGCTACACCTTC
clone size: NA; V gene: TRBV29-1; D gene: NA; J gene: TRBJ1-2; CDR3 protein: CSVAHPIYGYTF; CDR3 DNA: TGCAGCGTCGCGCACCCCATCTATGGCTACACCTTC
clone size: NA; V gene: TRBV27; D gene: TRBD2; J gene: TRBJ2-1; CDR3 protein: CASTRTSGGWQFF; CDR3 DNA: TGTGCCAGCACTCGGACTAGCGGGGGGTGGCAGTTCTTC
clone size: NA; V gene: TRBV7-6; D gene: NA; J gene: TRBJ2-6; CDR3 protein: CASSSGFGANVLTF; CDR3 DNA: TGTGCCAGCAGCTCAGGCTTTGGGGCCAACGTCCTGACTTTC
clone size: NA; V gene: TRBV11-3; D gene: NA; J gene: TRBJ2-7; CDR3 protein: CASSQDRSKRQYF; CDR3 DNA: TGTGCCAGCAGCCAAGACAGGTCCAAGCGGCAGTACTTC
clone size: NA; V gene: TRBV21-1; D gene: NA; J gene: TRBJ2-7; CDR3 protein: CASSKDIGGISTYEQYF; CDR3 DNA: TGTGCCAGCAGCAAAGATATAGGAGGTATCTCGACCTACGAGCAGTACTTC
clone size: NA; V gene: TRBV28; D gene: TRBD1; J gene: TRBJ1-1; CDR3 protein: CASSLSGQVEAFF; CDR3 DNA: TGTGCCAGCAGTTTATCCGGACAGGTTGAAGCTTTCTTT
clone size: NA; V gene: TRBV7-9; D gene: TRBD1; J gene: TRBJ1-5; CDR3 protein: CASSPQGQGNQPQHF; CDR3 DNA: TGTGCCAGCAGCCCTCAGGGACAGGGGAATCAGCCCCAGCATTTT
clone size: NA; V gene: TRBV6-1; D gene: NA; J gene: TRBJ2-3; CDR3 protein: CASTRTGVSDTQYF; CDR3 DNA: TGTGCCAGCACCCGAACGGGCGTTTCAGATACGCAGTATTTT
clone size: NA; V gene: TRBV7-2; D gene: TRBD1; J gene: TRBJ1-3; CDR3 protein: CASRHITGAHIYF; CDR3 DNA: TGTGCCAGCAGACATATTACAGGGGCCCACATATATTTT
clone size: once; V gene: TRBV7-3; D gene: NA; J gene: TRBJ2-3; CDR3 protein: CASSSPGRGTDTQYF; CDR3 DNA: TGTGCCAGCAGCTCCCCAGGGCGGGGCACAGATACGCAGTATTTT
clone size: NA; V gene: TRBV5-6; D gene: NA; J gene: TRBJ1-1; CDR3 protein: CASSPGQYTEAFF; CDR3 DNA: TGTGCCAGCAGCCCAGGACAGTACACTGAAGCTTTCTTT
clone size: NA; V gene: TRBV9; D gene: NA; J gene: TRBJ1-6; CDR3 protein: CASSVGSSYNSPLHF; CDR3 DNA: TGTGCCAGCAGCGTCGGTAGCTCCTATAATTCACCCCTCCACTTT
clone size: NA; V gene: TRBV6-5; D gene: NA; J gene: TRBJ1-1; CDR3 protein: CASRPLAPNTEAFF; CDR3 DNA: TGTGCCAGCAGACCACTGGCCCCGAACACTGAAGCTTTCTTT
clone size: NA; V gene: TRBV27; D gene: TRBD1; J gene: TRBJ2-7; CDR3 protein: CASSRQGYEQYF; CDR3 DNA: TGTGCCAGCAGTAGACAGGGGTACGAGCAGTACTTC
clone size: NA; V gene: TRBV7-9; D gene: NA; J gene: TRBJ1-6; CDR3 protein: CASSHGRPF; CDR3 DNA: TGTGCCAGCAGCCACGGGAGGCCCTTT
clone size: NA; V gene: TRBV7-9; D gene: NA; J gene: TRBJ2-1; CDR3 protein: CASSLFNEQFF; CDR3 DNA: TGTGCCAGCAGCTTATTTAATGAGCAGTTCTTC
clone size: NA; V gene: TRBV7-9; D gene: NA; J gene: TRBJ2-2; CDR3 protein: CASRAPWRGNTGELFF; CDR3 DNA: TGTGCCAGCAGAGCTCCCTGGCGGGGGAACACCGGGGAGCTGTTTTTT